Each of the 25 T cell receptor beta chains below was sequenced from the same sample in a study of T cell responses to AZD1222 COVID-19 vaccine. Generated by immunoSEQ multiplex PCR, the TCRdb table keeps only in-frame clones and is missing some. The top ten hold roughly 6.2% of the sample, which has 150,000 or so clones, roughly 91% seen once. Specimen: peripheral blood, collected 28 days after the second AZD1222 dose. These receptors came from an adult who received the AZD1222 COVID-19 vaccine.

The V gene is TRBV6-5, the J gene TRBJ1-6; no reliable D call. CDR3 length: 14 amino acids. Looked up from germline, CDR1 is MNHEY and CDR2 is SVGAGI. Trimming took 0 bases from V and 10 from J, leaving 10 bases between them. The CDR3 DNA sequence: TGTGCCAGCAGTTACTCCCGGGGTCTCTCACCCCTCCACTTT. Its protein is CASSYSRGLSPLHF.

The CDR3 loop reads CASSSGGNPYNEQFF. CDR3 nucleotides: TGTGCCAGCAGCTCTGGTGGAAATCCATACAATGAGCAGTTCTTC. This chain connects TRBV7-9 to TRBJ2-1; D is undetermined. Deletions cut 4 bases from V and 4 bases from J, with 14 bases between. Germline-derived CDR1 and CDR2 are SEHNR and FQNEAQ (reference sequence). The CDR3 has 15 amino acids.

This sequence joins TRBV6-6 and TRBJ1-4; D unresolved. The V gene's germline CDR1 is MNHNY and CDR2 SVGAGI (reference sequence). Trimming removed 4 bases at V and 12 bases at J, with 12 bases between. This CDR3 region has 12 residues. CDR3 region: CASSSPARELFF. The DNA for the CDR3 is TGTGCCAGCAGTTCCCCTGCACGGGAACTGTTTTTT.

The chain uses TRBV18 and TRBJ1-3, with D possibly matching TRBD1 (5 bases). Deletions cut 0 bases from V and 0 bases from J, with 12 bases between. This CDR3 is 17 amino acids long. The V gene's germline CDR1 is KGHSH and CDR2 LQKENI. The CDR3 DNA is TGTGCCAGCTCACCACCTGCCGGGACTCTCTCTGGAAACACCATATATTTT. Its translation is CASSPPAGTLSGNTIYF.

The chain combines TRBV18 with TRBJ1-1; D is uncertain. The CDR3 loop spans 15 amino acids. V lost 6 bases and J 5 bases, leaving 19 bases between the germline ends. The V gene's germline CDR1 is KGHSH and CDR2 LQKENI. Here the CDR3 DNA reads TGTGCCAGCTCGCCGGTATTACCCGAGAGGACTGAAGCTTTCTTT. This codes for CASSPVLPERTEAFF.

This chain joins TRBV12-3 or TRBV12-4 and TRBJ1-2; D may be TRBD1 (6 bases). V was trimmed by 5 bases and J by 2 bases, leaving 9 bases between them. This CDR3 is built from 13 residues. The CDR3 protein is CASSPGQNYGYTF. CDR3 coding DNA: TGTGCCAGCAGTCCTGGACAGAACTATGGCTACACCTTC.

The rearrangement links TRBV24-1 to TRBJ2-1; D remains unclear. Trimming pared 0 bases from V and 2 bases from J, leaving 7 bases between. The CDR3 is 15 amino acids. From germline, CDR1 is KGHDR and CDR2 SFDVKD. The DNA for the CDR3 is TGTGCCACCAGTGATTTGCGAGTACCCTACAATGAGCAGTTCTTC. This codes for CATSDLRVPYNEQFF.

This clone qualifies as medium-sized (0.01 to 0.1%). CDR3 region: CASSLSSQGTHYEQYF. The CDR3 nucleotides read TGTGCCAGCAGTTTATCGAGCCAGGGGACACACTACGAGCAGTACTTC. The rearrangement links TRBV27 to TRBJ2-7; possibly TRBD1 for D (6 bases). This CDR3 has 16 amino acids. Germline assignment: CDR1 MNHEY and CDR2 SMNVEV (reference sequence). The germline V and J ends were trimmed by 0 bases and 3 bases, with 15 bases remaining between them.

This rearrangement joins TRBV10-3 to TRBJ2-3; 7 nucleotides line up with TRBD1. V lost 6 bases and J lost 5; bases outside the gene matches: 8. The CDR3 totals 14 residues. In germline, CDR1 is ENHRY, CDR2 SYGVKD. DNA for the CDR3: TGTGCCATCAGCACAGGGGTCCAGGGAGATACGCAGTATTTT. Its protein is CAISTGVQGDTQYF.

The chain joins TRBV28 to TRBJ1-2; 10 positions agree with TRBD1. In germline, CDR1 is MDHEN, CDR2 SYDVKM. J was trimmed by 6 bases and V by 5 bases; bases with no gene match: 6. CDR3 length: 14 residues. CDR3 sequence reads: CASSHGTGANGYTF. CDR3 nucleotide sequence: TGTGCCAGCAGTCACGGGACAGGGGCGAATGGCTACACCTTC.

CDR3 region: CASSGSDRVVALHF. The DNA of the CDR3 is TGTGCCAGCAGCGGATCAGACAGGGTCGTAGCCCTCCACTTT. The chain has TRBV28 and TRBJ1-6; 7 nucleotides line up with TRBD1. Per the germline V gene, CDR1 is MDHEN and CDR2 is SYDVKM. V dropped 6 bases and J dropped 14; count of bases not matched to a gene: 13. The CDR3 runs to 14 residues.

The chain couples TRBV9 to TRBJ2-4, with 9 bases matching TRBD1. The CDR3 consists of 15 residues. Germline V CDR1 and CDR2: SGDLS, YYNGEE. V gave up 4 bases and J gave up 7 bases; unmatched junction bases: 9. The CDR3 DNA reads as TGTGCCAGCAGCATAGGGGGACAGGGCGACAACATTCAGTACTTC. Translated: CASSIGGQGDNIQYF.

The chain recombines TRBV5-6 with TRBJ2-7; D is unclear. Germline V gene lookup returns CDR1 SGHDT and CDR2 YYEEEE. The CDR3 totals 13 residues. Deletions cut 2 bases from V and 5 bases from J, with 11 bases between. This CDR3 reads CASSFYRAHEQYF. CDR3 DNA: TGTGCCAGCAGCTTTTACCGGGCGCACGAGCAGTACTTC. Full variable domain (rest looked up from reference TRBV5-6 and TRBJ2-7): DAGVTQSPTHLIKTRGQQVTLRCSPKSGHDTVSWYQQALGQGPQFIFQYYEEEERQRGNFPDRFSGHQFPNYSSELNVNALLLGDSALYLCASSFYRAHEQYFGPGTRLTVT.

The chain carries TRBV29-1 and TRBJ2-6; D is uncertain. V dropped 6 bases and J dropped 1 base, with 7 bases sitting between them. The CDR3 consists of 13 residues. From germline, CDR1 is SQVTM and CDR2 ANQGSEA. The CDR3 loop reads CSVQTSGANVLTF. The CDR3 coding sequence is TGCAGCGTGCAGACATCTGGGGCCAACGTCCTGACTTTC.

The chain has TRBV2 and TRBJ2-1; no reliable D call. From germline, CDR1 is SNHLY and CDR2 FYNNEI. Deletions cut 4 bases from V and 7 bases from J, with 8 bases between. The CDR3 totals 12 residues. This CDR3 is CASSARKNEQFF. In nucleotides, the CDR3 is TGTGCCAGCAGTGCCCGGAAGAATGAGCAGTTCTTC.

The rearrangement joins TRBV6-5 to TRBJ1-2; no definite D call. The CDR3 consists of 15 residues. Germline V gene sequence: CDR1 MNHEY, CDR2 SVGAGI. With 2 bases removed from V and 2 bases from J, the gap between germline ends came to 12 bases. The CDR3: CASSYLPAGNYGYTF. The CDR3, as DNA: TGTGCCAGCAGTTACCTACCAGCAGGCAACTATGGCTACACCTTC.

V is TRBV18 and J is TRBJ2-2; possibly TRBD1 for D (6 bases). There are 17 residues in the CDR3. The germline CDR1 and CDR2 sequences are KGHSH and LQKENI. The V end was cut by 1 base, the J end by 4 bases, with 16 bases between. Written as DNA, the CDR3 is TGTGCCAGCTCACCACGGGTAGGCGGACAGACCACCGGGGAGCTGTTTTTT. Translating it yields CASSPRVGGQTTGELFF.

The rearrangement uses TRBV2 and TRBJ1-5; no clear D. Trimming shortened V by 1 base and J by 5 bases, and 3 bases separated the two germline ends. Germline V gene data show CDR1 as SNHLY and CDR2 as FYNNEI. This CDR3 has 12 amino acids. This CDR3 reads CASSEGDQPQHF. Here the CDR3 DNA reads TGTGCCAGCAGTGAAGGGGATCAGCCCCAGCATTTT.

The rearrangement uses TRBV7-3 and TRBJ2-5, with D maybe TRBD2 (5 bases). The CDR3 sequence is 16 residues long. The germline CDR1 and CDR2 sequences are SGHTA and FQGTGA. V was trimmed by 2 bases and J by 5 bases, leaving 18 bases between them. CDR3 nucleotide sequence: TGTGCCAGCAGCTTAGGTGAGGGTACTTCTACCGAGACCCAGTACTTC. Amino acids: CASSLGEGTSTETQYF.

This clone appeared once. This chain connects TRBV5-1 to TRBJ2-5; the D gene is possibly TRBD2 (6 bases). Trimming took 4 bases from V and 4 from J, leaving 20 bases between them. From germline, CDR1 is SGHRS and CDR2 YFSETQ. CDR3 size: 16 residues. The CDR3 is CASSPVGGGAVETQYF. For the CDR3, the DNA is TGCGCCAGCAGCCCGGTCGGTGGCGGGGCGGTAGAGACCCAGTACTTC.

The chain is built from TRBV30 and TRBJ2-3; D is possibly TRBD2 (6 bases). Per the germline V gene, CDR1 is GTSNPN and CDR2 is SVGIG (reference sequence). Trimming took 0 bases from V and 4 from J, leaving 14 bases between them. The CDR3 length is 15 residues. The CDR3 DNA is TGTGCCTGGAGTGTGAGGGCGGGATGGTCAGATACGCAGTATTTT. Translating gives CAWSVRAGWSDTQYF.

The chain has TRBV19 and TRBJ2-5; D is unclear. The germline V gene has CDR1 LNHDA and CDR2 SQIVND (reference sequence). V lost 9 bases, J lost 7 bases, and 15 bases lay in between. This CDR3 comprises 12 residues. Written as DNA, the CDR3 is TGTGCCAGCGACGCAGGTAGAGCGACCCAGTACTTC. The encoded protein is CASDAGRATQYF.

The V gene is TRBV11-2, the J gene TRBJ1-5; TRBD1 aligns across 7 bases. Looked up from germline, CDR1 is SGHAT and CDR2 is FQNNGV. J gave up 2 bases and V 5 bases, and 3 bases lay outside the gene matches. CDR3 size: 14 residues. The CDR3 DNA follows: TGTGCCAGCAGCGCGACAGGGCGCAATCAGCCCCAGCATTTT. This codes for CASSATGRNQPQHF.

The chain joins TRBV15 to TRBJ1-6; 9 nucleotides match TRBD1. Looked up from germline, CDR1 is LNHNV and CDR2 is YYDKDF (reference sequence). Unmatched junction bases numbered 1, after V lost 3 bases and J lost 4 bases. The CDR3 extends over 15 amino acids. Written as DNA, the CDR3 is TGTGCCACCAGCAGGGGACAGGGATATAATTCACCCCTCCACTTT. It is translated as CATSRGQGYNSPLHF. Drawing the rest from reference TRBV15 and TRBJ1-6, the complete variable domain is DAMVIQNPRYQVTQFGKPVTLSCSQTLNHNVMYWYQQKSSQAPKLLFHYYDKDFNNEADTPDNFQSRRPNTSFCFLDIRSPGLGDTAMYLCATSRGQGYNSPLHFGNGTRLTVT.

By share, this clone counts as medium-sized. This chain joins TRBV6-5 and TRBJ1-2; TRBD1 matches 7 bases. Germline loops: CDR1 MNHEY, CDR2 SVGAGI. This CDR3 region has 15 residues. J was trimmed by 7 bases and V by 0 bases; bases with no gene match: 8. The CDR3 region is CASSYSMTGRSGYTF. Here the CDR3 DNA reads TGTGCCAGCAGTTACTCAATGACAGGGCGGAGTGGCTACACCTTC.